Each of the 31 T cell receptor beta chains below was sequenced from the same sample in a study of cytomegalovirus exposure and HLA in healthy donors. Both 60 Vbeta primers and 13 Jbeta primers went into the PCR. Sequencing was performed with immunoSEQ multiplex PCR; in TCRdb, only in-frame clones are kept and a portion is missing. The data show nearly 200,000 clones, over 60% seen once. The sample comprised PBMCs. The receptors come from a woman aged 30 to 39 in good health and CMV-seropositive.

The rearrangement uses TRBV27 and TRBJ2-7; 8 bases map to TRBD2. The CDR3 runs to 14 residues. From germline, CDR1 is MNHEY and CDR2 SMNVEV (reference sequence). V was clipped by 5 bases and J by 6 bases; unmatched bases: 9. In DNA, the CDR3 is TGTGCCAGCAGTCTGCTCGCGGGGGGTTCCGAGCAGTACTTC. Encoded protein: CASSLLAGGSEQYF.

This chain joins TRBV29-1 and TRBJ2-5; 7 bases match TRBD2. Trimming took 1 base from V and 4 from J; bases not matched to a gene: 0. The CDR3 has 12 residues. Germline loops: CDR1 SQVTM, CDR2 ANQGSEA. CDR3 in DNA: TGCAGCGTTGAAGGCGGGGGAGAGACCCAGTACTTC. Encoded protein: CSVEGGGETQYF.

This clone has just a few counts. The chain joins TRBV7-9 to TRBJ2-1; 7 bases fit TRBD2. The V and J ends lost 4 bases and 1 base, in that order; junction bases with no gene match: 7. Germline CDR1 and CDR2: SEHNR and FQNEAQ (reference sequence). This CDR3 spans 16 amino acids. The CDR3 bases are TGTGCCAGCAGCTCGCAACTAGCGAAGTCCTACAATGAGCAGTTCTTC. It codes for CASSSQLAKSYNEQFF.

The chain couples TRBV14 to TRBJ1-2; D is uncertain. With 5 bases removed from V and 3 bases from J, the gap between germline ends came to 25 bases. This CDR3 has 18 amino acids. The germline V gene has CDR1 SGHDN and CDR2 FVKESK. CDR3 sequence reads: CASSVPRPFSPVYYGYTF. The CDR3, as DNA: TGTGCCAGCAGCGTGCCCCGTCCTTTCTCTCCGGTGTACTATGGCTACACCTTC.

Concerning this clone: Relative to the germline gene, one junction end is altered; a read error may explain this. The J gene is TRBJ1-4, the V gene TRBV7-9; D might be TRBD1 (5 bases). The CDR3 extends over 13 amino acids. Per the germline V gene, CDR1 is SEHNR and CDR2 is FQNEAQ (reference sequence). The CDR3 loop reads CSSSFGGGEKLFF. In DNA, the CDR3 is TGTTCCAGCAGTTTCGGGGGGGGTGAAAAACTGTTTTTT.

V usage is TRBV5-1 and J usage is TRBJ2-1; D unresolved. CDR1 and CDR2 (germline): SGHRS, YFSETQ. Trimming stripped 4 bases from V and 5 bases from J, with 4 bases between. CDR3 length equals 11 residues. The CDR3: CASSGHNEQFF. The CDR3 nucleotides are TGCGCCAGCAGCGGGCACAATGAGCAGTTCTTC.

The chain recombines TRBV7-2 with TRBJ2-3, with 12 nucleotides matching TRBD1. CDR3 length equals 15 residues. The germline V gene encodes CDR1 SGHTA and CDR2 FQGNSA. The V gene end was trimmed by 2 bases and the J gene end by 7 bases; junction bases not matched to a gene: 4. This CDR3 reads CASSLRGQGANTQYF. CDR3 nucleotides: TGTGCCAGCAGCTTAAGGGGACAGGGGGCGAATACGCAGTATTTT.

A remark on this clone: Without the conserved terminal phenylalanine or tryptophan, this CDR3 likely stems from a read error. It is unclear where the CDR3 begins or ends on the DNA, so no DNA is shown, and the CDR3 is as TCRdb lists it. CDR3 amino acids: CSARGGDRCAL. V is TRBV20-1 and J is TRBJ1-1; the table names TRBD1, a call not compared with the DNA. With termini counted, the CDR3 has 11 amino acids. The germline CDR1 and CDR2 sequences are DFQATT and SNEGSKA (reference sequence).

The CDR3 DNA reads as TGTGCCAGCAGTTACTCTGAGACAGCCTCTGGAAACACCATATATTTT. It encodes CASSYSETASGNTIYF. The chain has TRBV6-6 and TRBJ1-3; tentatively, D is TRBD1 (5 bases). Trimming pared 0 bases from V and 0 bases from J, leaving 9 bases between. This CDR3 has 16 amino acids. Per the germline V gene, CDR1 is MNHNY and CDR2 is SVGAGI (reference sequence).

This clone was counted between two and nine times. V is TRBV28 and J is TRBJ2-7; 9 nucleotides match TRBD1. With V trimmed by 6 bases and J by 7 bases, 10 bases remained unmatched. The CDR3 runs 14 residues. The germline CDR1 and CDR2 sequences are MDHEN and SYDVKM. CDR3 loop: CASSGTGSRLEQYF. The CDR3 DNA sequence: TGTGCCAGCAGCGGGACAGGGTCCCGTCTGGAGCAGTACTTC.

The chain is built from TRBV28 and TRBJ2-7; D is possibly TRBD2 (7 bases). Germline V CDR1 and CDR2: MDHEN, SYDVKM. V lost 6 bases, J lost 3 bases, and 12 bases lay in between. This CDR3 has 13 residues. The CDR3 DNA reads as TGTGCCAGCAGCCCGGGGGGCGGCTACGAGCAGTACTTC. It is translated as CASSPGGGYEQYF.

The chain links TRBV7-3 to TRBJ2-3; TRBD1 matches at 7 bases. The V gene's germline CDR1 is SGHTA and CDR2 FQGTGA. Trimming took 5 bases from V and 5 from J; bases not matched to a gene: 1. This CDR3 has 12 amino acids. The CDR3 loop is CASSPGGDTQYF. The CDR3 DNA sequence: TGTGCCAGCAGCCCAGGGGGAGATACGCAGTATTTT. Full variable domain (rest looked up from reference TRBV7-3 and TRBJ2-3): GAGVSQTPSNKVTEKGKYVELRCDPISGHTALYWYRQSLGQGPEFLIYFQGTGAADDSGLPNDRFFAVRPEGSVSTLKIQRTERGDSAVYLCASSPGGDTQYFGPGTRLTVL.

This chain connects TRBV6-4 to TRBJ2-7; D may be TRBD1 (5 bases). Germline CDR1 is MRHNA and CDR2 is SNTAGT. The germline V and J ends were trimmed by 11 bases and 2 bases, with 16 bases remaining between them. CDR3 length equals 13 residues. The CDR3 DNA reads TGTGCCGCTCGAAACAGGTCTACCTACGAGCAGTACTTC. Translating it yields CAARNRSTYEQYF.

This clone came up once. J is TRBJ1-5 and V is TRBV6-6; D is perhaps TRBD1 (6 bases). Germline V gene lookup returns CDR1 MNHNY and CDR2 SVGAGI (reference sequence). The CDR3 is made up of 14 amino acids. V was cut by 9 bases and J by 3 bases, with 15 bases left in between. In DNA form, the CDR3 reads TGTGCCAGTCTGATCACAGGGCACAATCAGCCCCAGCATTTT. Amino acids: CASLITGHNQPQHF.

The gene calls are TRBV5-1 and TRBJ2-7, with 10 positions matching TRBD2. V dropped 4 bases and J dropped 7; count of bases not matched to a gene: 8. The CDR3 is 14 residues long. Germline V lookup: CDR1 SGHRS, CDR2 YFSETQ. The CDR3 DNA reads TGCGCCAGCAGCGAACCTCTAGCGGGGGTTGAGCAGTACTTC. Its protein product is CASSEPLAGVEQYF.

The gene calls are TRBV10-2 and TRBJ2-7, with D possibly matching TRBD1 (6 bases). Germline V gene data show CDR1 as WSHSY and CDR2 as SAAADI. CDR3 length: 15 residues. Between the trimmed V and J ends, which lost 0 bases and 0 bases, there was a span of 9 bases. DNA of the CDR3: TGCGCCAGCAGTGAGTCCGCAGGGGTCTCCTACGAGCAGTACTTC. Translated: CASSESAGVSYEQYF.

The J gene is TRBJ2-7, the V gene TRBV4-2, with TRBD1 matching over 9 bases. With 2 bases clipped from V and 2 bases from J, the junction kept 4 bases outside the gene matches. Germline CDR1 reads LGHNA; CDR2 reads YNFKEQ. CDR3 size: 15 residues. The CDR3 reads CASSQWDRVAYEQYF. The CDR3 nucleotides read TGTGCCAGCAGCCAATGGGACAGGGTGGCCTACGAGCAGTACTTC.

The chain joins TRBV7-8 to TRBJ1-1; D is uncertain. The germline V gene encodes CDR1 SGHVS and CDR2 FQNEAQ. V shed 0 bases and J shed 2 bases, with 13 bases lying between them. This CDR3 has 16 residues. The CDR3 coding sequence is TGTGCCAGCAGCTTAGCAGCTGGGGAGGGAAACACTGAAGCTTTCTTT. Encoded protein: CASSLAAGEGNTEAFF.

The chain is built from TRBV7-2 and TRBJ2-3, with 7 bases aligning to TRBD2. Germline trimming cut 1 base from V and 1 base from J; bases unmatched to any gene: 5. The germline gives CDR1 SGHTA, CDR2 FQGNSA. CDR3 length equals 16 residues. The CDR3 sequence is CASSLVPGGGTDTQYF. CDR3 bases: TGTGCCAGCAGCTTAGTTCCGGGAGGTGGCACAGATACGCAGTATTTT.

The gene calls are TRBV15 and TRBJ2-5; 7 bases agree with TRBD1. The CDR3 contains 15 residues. The germline V gene encodes CDR1 LNHNV and CDR2 YYDKDF (reference sequence). The V and J ends lost 0 bases and 5 bases, in that order; junction bases with no gene match: 6. In nucleotides, the CDR3 is TGTGCCACCAGCAGAGATAGACAGGGAAGGGAGACCCAGTACTTC. Its protein is CATSRDRQGRETQYF.

This clone was seen once. The germline gene is not matched at one end of the junction; a read error may be the cause. The chain carries TRBV7-2 and TRBJ2-2; 7 positions agree with TRBD1. The CDR3 runs 14 residues. The germline CDR1 and CDR2 sequences are SGHTA and FQGNSA. The CDR3 reads CASSLREGAGELFF. As DNA, the CDR3 is TGTGCCAGCAGCTTACGTGAGGGGGCCGGAGAGCTGTTTTTT.

This sequence joins TRBV5-1 and TRBJ1-1, with 9 bases fitting TRBD1. Germline CDR1 SGHRS, CDR2 YFSETQ. The CDR3 covers 15 residues. V gave up 3 bases and J gave up 5 bases; unmatched junction bases: 8. CDR3 coding DNA: TGCGCCAGCAGCTCCTCGACAGGGGGATATACTGAAGCTTTCTTT. Its protein is CASSSSTGGYTEAFF.

This clone is a singleton in its sample. The chain is built from TRBV7-9 and TRBJ1-4, with 9 nucleotides matching TRBD1. The J segment lost 7 bases and the V segment lost 3 bases, leaving 6 bases of the junction unmatched. CDR3 length: 15 amino acids. Germline V gene lookup returns CDR1 SEHNR and CDR2 FQNEAQ (reference sequence). CDR3 loop: CASSFTGGVSEKLFF. As DNA, the CDR3 is TGTGCCAGCAGCTTTACAGGGGGCGTTAGTGAAAAACTGTTTTTT.

The chain is built from TRBV19 and TRBJ1-5; no definite D call. The CDR3 is 16 residues long. Per the germline V gene, CDR1 is LNHDA and CDR2 is SQIVND (reference sequence). The V gene lost 0 bases and the J gene lost 3 bases, with 12 bases spanning the gap. CDR3 in DNA: TGTGCCAGTAGTATAGATCAAGGACTTGCCAATCAGCCCCAGCATTTT. Translating gives CASSIDQGLANQPQHF.

A single count supports this clone. The chain combines TRBV27 with TRBJ2-2; TRBD2 agrees at 10 bases. Unmatched junction bases numbered 6, after V lost 2 bases and J lost 6 bases. This CDR3 has 16 residues. Germline V gene sequence: CDR1 MNHEY, CDR2 SMNVEV (reference sequence). The CDR3 spells CASSLRSGRGAGELFF. The CDR3 region has the DNA TGTGCCAGCAGTTTAAGGAGCGGGAGGGGCGCCGGGGAGCTGTTTTTT.

The chain couples TRBV2 to TRBJ2-3; 10 nucleotides align to TRBD1. The J segment lost 11 bases and the V segment lost 5 bases, leaving 7 bases of the junction unmatched. The CDR3 covers 13 residues. Looked up from germline, CDR1 is SNHLY and CDR2 is FYNNEI. The CDR3 sequence is CASSYPGQGRQYF. CDR3 sequence (DNA): TGTGCCAGCAGTTATCCGGGACAGGGGCGGCAGTATTTT.

This clone has just a few counts. The J gene is TRBJ1-4, the V gene TRBV6-5; 9 nucleotides match TRBD1. The length of the CDR3 is 14 residues. The V segment lost 5 bases and the J segment 7 bases; nucleotides outside the gene matches: 5. Germline V gene data show CDR1 as MNHEY and CDR2 as SVGAGI. The chain's CDR3 is CASSLGTGREKLFF. In DNA, the CDR3 is TGTGCCAGCAGTCTCGGGACAGGGCGTGAAAAACTGTTTTTT.

The J gene is TRBJ2-1, the V gene TRBV11-2; tentative D call: TRBD2 (6 bases). V was shortened by 5 bases and J by 0 bases, with 11 bases between the two germline ends. The CDR3 contains 15 residues. From germline, CDR1 is SGHAT and CDR2 FQNNGV. The CDR3 loop is CASSMRDPSYNEQFF. The DNA for the CDR3 is TGTGCCAGCAGCATGCGGGATCCCTCCTACAATGAGCAGTTCTTC.

This sequence joins TRBV28 and TRBJ1-4, with 7 nucleotides matching TRBD1. Trimming at V came to 6 bases and at J to 6 bases, leaving 13 bases not matched to a gene. Germline CDR1 and CDR2: MDHEN and SYDVKM. This CDR3 spans 16 amino acids. CDR3 bases: TGTGCCAGCAGCCCTCAAGGCTACAGGGGAGATGAAAAACTGTTTTTT. Amino acids: CASSPQGYRGDEKLFF.

The genes are TRBV2 and TRBJ1-1; TRBD1 matches 9 bases. Trimming took 2 bases from V and 4 from J; bases not matched to a gene: 5. Germline CDR1 SNHLY, CDR2 FYNNEI. The CDR3 totals 15 residues. This chain's CDR3 is CASSENRGQATEAFF. Written as DNA, the CDR3 is TGTGCCAGCAGTGAAAACAGGGGGCAGGCCACTGAAGCTTTCTTT.

This sequence joins TRBV7-3 and TRBJ2-1; TRBD2 matches at 10 bases. The germline V gene encodes CDR1 SGHTA and CDR2 FQGTGA. V shed 4 bases, J shed 13 bases, and the junction held 4 bases outside the gene matches. The CDR3 has 12 amino acids. CDR3 loop: CASSSLAGDQFF. CDR3 nucleotide sequence: TGTGCCAGCAGCTCTCTAGCGGGAGATCAGTTCTTC.